These 26 T cell receptor beta chains came from one sample sequenced in a study of blood T cell repertoires in COVID-19. Generated by immunoSEQ multiplex PCR, the TCRdb table keeps only in-frame clones and is missing some. The table records around 130,000 clones, 88% of them present only once. Input material: peripheral blood. Every receptor here comes from a man in his 70s with active COVID-19.

The chain carries TRBV9 and TRBJ1-2, with unresolved D. The germline V gene has CDR1 SGDLS and CDR2 YYNGEE. Trimming took 2 bases from V and 4 from J, leaving 12 bases between them. The CDR3 contains 14 residues. The CDR3 region is CASSVNEGFYGYTF. The CDR3 bases are TGTGCCAGCAGCGTCAACGAGGGTTTCTATGGCTACACCTTC.

The V and J genes are TRBV28 and TRBJ1-5; TRBD1 might be the D (5 bases). The germline V and J ends were trimmed by 4 bases and 1 base, with 14 bases remaining between them. CDR3 length equals 16 residues. Germline V CDR1 and CDR2: MDHEN, SYDVKM. CDR3: CASSSFGGESNQPQHF. CDR3 in DNA: TGTGCCAGCAGTTCATTTGGGGGGGAAAGCAATCAGCCCCAGCATTTT.

This chain connects TRBV7-2 to TRBJ1-1; 9 bases fit TRBD1. The CDR3 runs to 18 residues. Unmatched junction bases numbered 14, after V lost 5 bases and J lost 1 base. The germline gives CDR1 SGHTA, CDR2 FQGNSA. CDR3 amino acids: CASSQGTGKRGRNTEAFF. CDR3 nucleotide sequence: TGTGCCAGCAGCCAGGGGACAGGGAAGAGAGGACGGAACACTGAAGCTTTCTTT.

V gene TRBV18 combines with J gene TRBJ1-2, with D hard to call. The CDR3 contains 15 residues. Germline CDR1 is KGHSH and CDR2 is LQKENI. Trimming pared 2 bases from V and 5 bases from J, leaving 15 bases between. CDR3 coding DNA: TGTGCCAGCTCACCAACGAGACAAGCGGGGTATGGCTACACCTTC. Its translation is CASSPTRQAGYGYTF.

This chain links TRBV25-1 with TRBJ2-4; 8 bases are a match to TRBD1. CDR1 is MGHDK and CDR2 is SYGVNS in the germline V gene. Unmatched junction bases numbered 5, after V lost 3 bases and J lost 7 bases. The CDR3 runs to 14 residues. The CDR3 spells CASSDYRGRNIQYF. CDR3 nucleotides: TGTGCCAGCAGTGATTACAGGGGGAGGAACATTCAGTACTTC.

V is TRBV4-1 and J is TRBJ1-1; TRBD1 aligns across 9 bases. This CDR3 region has 15 residues. V was pared by 3 bases and J by 4 bases, with 6 bases of the junction left unmatched. The germline V gene encodes CDR1 MGHRA and CDR2 YSYEKL. CDR3 in DNA: TGCGCCAGCAGCCAGGCGGACAGGGGAAGCACTGAAGCTTTCTTT. This translates into CASSQADRGSTEAFF.

The rearrangement uses TRBV6-5 and TRBJ1-2; 7 nucleotides line up with TRBD1. Germline CDR1 MNHEY, CDR2 SVGAGI. This CDR3 spans 13 amino acids. J gave up 2 bases and V 10 bases, and 7 bases lay outside the gene matches. The DNA for the CDR3 is TGTGCCACTTCGGACAGGAGGAACTATGGCTACACCTTC. Protein sequence: CATSDRRNYGYTF.

On this clone: Within the sample, other DNA sequences also encode this same CDR3. This chain links TRBV5-1 with TRBJ2-5; 11 nucleotides match TRBD2. Germline V gene sequence: CDR1 SGHRS, CDR2 YFSETQ. CDR3 size: 14 residues. J lost 5 bases, V lost 4 bases, and 4 bases had no gene match. The CDR3 here is CASSGSGRGETQYF. The CDR3 bases are TGCGCCAGCAGCGGTAGCGGGAGGGGGGAGACCCAGTACTTC. The variable domain in full, completed from reference TRBV5-1 and TRBJ2-5, reads KAGVTQTPRYLIKTRGQQVTLSCSPISGHRSVSWYQQTPGQGLQFLFEYFSETQRNKGNFPGRFSGRQFSNSRSEMNVSTLELGDSALYLCASSGSGRGETQYFGPGTRLLVL.

V is TRBV12-2 and J is TRBJ2-1; TRBD2, as called in the table, went unchecked against the DNA. TRBV12-2 is a pseudogene locus. The CDR3 consists of 16 residues. CDR3 nucleotides: TGTGCAAGTCCCTCGCTTATTAGCGTTTCCTACAATGAGCAGTTCTTC. Protein product: CASPSLISVSYNEQFF.

This sequence joins TRBV6-2 or TRBV6-3 and TRBJ1-1, with D tentatively TRBD1 (6 bases). There are 14 residues in the CDR3. Looked up from germline, CDR1 is MNHEY and CDR2 is SVGEGT. V shed 2 bases and J shed 0 bases, with 7 bases lying between them. CDR3 amino acids: CASSYPGVNTEAFF. The CDR3 DNA follows: TGTGCCAGCAGTTACCCAGGGGTGAACACTGAAGCTTTCTTT.

The chain joins TRBV7-9 to TRBJ2-1; tentatively, D is TRBD2 (5 bases). The ends were cut back, 6 bases at V and 5 bases at J, with 20 bases in the middle. Germline CDR1 reads SEHNR; CDR2 reads FQNEAQ (reference sequence). This CDR3 region has 16 residues. This chain's CDR3 is CASRPGRASRDNEQFF. The CDR3 nucleotides read TGTGCCAGCAGACCGGGTCGGGCTAGCAGAGACAATGAGCAGTTCTTC.

Note on this clone: This clone may be a read error of a much larger clone one base away. The chain is built from TRBV10-3 and TRBJ1-5, with D perhaps TRBD1 (5 bases). V dropped 8 bases and J dropped 3 bases, with 8 bases sitting between them. CDR1 and CDR2 (germline): ENHRY, SYGVKD. The CDR3 loop spans 12 amino acids. This CDR3 is CAIGGDNQPQHF. CDR3 in DNA: TGTGCCATCGGGGGGGACAATCAGCCCCAGCATTTT.

The rearrangement uses TRBV27 and TRBJ2-7; the match to TRBD2 covers 7 bases. Germline assignment: CDR1 MNHEY and CDR2 SMNVEV (reference sequence). There are 17 residues in the CDR3. J lost 2 bases, V lost 3 bases, and 13 bases had no gene match. CDR3 sequence reads: CASSFLRAGEPTYEQYF. DNA of the CDR3: TGTGCCAGCAGTTTCCTCAGGGCGGGAGAACCCACCTACGAGCAGTACTTC.

The genes are TRBV7-9 and TRBJ2-7; maybe TRBD2 (7 bases). In germline, CDR1 is SEHNR, CDR2 FQNEAQ (reference sequence). V was pared by 0 bases and J by 7 bases, with 22 bases between. This CDR3 is 17 amino acids long. CDR3 protein: CASSLAGGTLGKGEQYF. CDR3 bases: TGTGCCAGCAGCTTAGCGGGAGGGACACTCGGAAAGGGGGAGCAGTACTTC.

This chain links TRBV5-1 with TRBJ2-2; TRBD1 matches at 8 bases. The length of the CDR3 is 16 residues. In germline, CDR1 is SGHRS, CDR2 YFSETQ. V trimming: 3 bases; J trimming: 4 bases; junction bases outside the gene matches: 8. CDR3 in DNA: TGCGCCAGCAGCTACCAGACAGGGGCAAGCACCGGGGAGCTGTTTTTT. Translating it yields CASSYQTGASTGELFF.

This chain joins TRBV5-1 and TRBJ2-7, with 14 bases aligning to TRBD2. V lost 0 bases and J lost 2; bases outside the gene matches: 7. From germline, CDR1 is SGHRS and CDR2 YFSETQ. The CDR3 length is 18 residues. As DNA, the CDR3 is TGCGCCAGCAGCTTGGGGGGGACTAGCGGGAGTAGGGCCTACGAGCAGTACTTC. It specifies CASSLGGTSGSRAYEQYF.

The rearrangement uses TRBV24-1 and TRBJ2-3; 9 bases are shared with TRBD1. Losses at the gene ends were 3 bases for V and 3 bases for J; bases not matched to a gene: 15. Germline-derived CDR1 and CDR2 are KGHDR and SFDVKD. This CDR3 region has 19 residues. The DNA for the CDR3 is TGTGCCACCAGTGATGCCACAGGGGGCGTTTTATCCCGAACAGATACGCAGTATTTT. Translating gives CATSDATGGVLSRTDTQYF.

The V call is TRBV28, the J call TRBJ2-3, with D tentatively TRBD2 (6 bases). The germline V gene has CDR1 MDHEN and CDR2 SYDVKM. The V end was cut by 5 bases, the J end by 6 bases, with 18 bases between. This CDR3 comprises 15 residues. CDR3 DNA sequence: TGTGCCAGCAGTCCCCCCTTGACTAGTTCGGATACGCAGTATTTT. This codes for CASSPPLTSSDTQYF.

The chain uses TRBV7-2 and TRBJ1-2; TRBD1 matches at 7 bases. Trimming removed 2 bases from V and 8 bases from J; junction bases left unmatched: 14. The CDR3 is 16 residues long. Germline V gene data show CDR1 as SGHTA and CDR2 as FQGNSA. The CDR3 DNA reads TGTGCCAGCAGCTTAAAAGGGGACAGCTCGTTAAGCGGCTACACCTTC. Protein sequence: CASSLKGDSSLSGYTF.

In nucleotides, the CDR3 is TGTGCCAGCAGCGTAGAGGGGTTAACTAATGAAAAACTGTTTTTT. Its translation is CASSVEGLTNEKLFF. The chain recombines TRBV9 with TRBJ1-4, with a tentative D call TRBD1 (5 bases). The CDR3 totals 15 residues. V lost 0 bases and J 1 base, leaving 7 bases between the germline ends. Germline lookup yields CDR1 SGDLS and CDR2 YYNGEE. The whole variable domain, remainder taken from reference TRBV9 and TRBJ1-4, is DSGVTQTPKHLITATGQRVTLRCSPRSGDLSVYWYQQSLDQGLQFLIQYYNGEERAKGNILERFSAQQFPDLHSELNLSSLELGDSALYFCASSVEGLTNEKLFFGSGTQLSVL.

V usage is TRBV7-9 and J usage is TRBJ2-5; 7 positions match TRBD2. Unmatched junction bases numbered 9, after V lost 5 bases and J lost 0 bases. The CDR3 length is 16 residues. Germline V lookup: CDR1 SEHNR, CDR2 FQNEAQ (reference sequence). CDR3 in amino acids: CASSVSGPRYQETQYF. CDR3 sequence (DNA): TGTGCCAGCAGCGTTAGCGGGCCCAGGTACCAAGAGACCCAGTACTTC.

Note on this clone: This sample includes further DNA sequences coding for the same CDR3. V and J are TRBV30 and TRBJ2-7; TRBD1 matches 8 bases. This CDR3 contains 13 residues. V shed 2 bases, J shed 4 bases, and the junction held 4 bases outside the gene matches. Germline CDR1 GTSNPN, CDR2 SVGIG (reference sequence). CDR3 nucleotide sequence: TGTGCCTGGAGTCCGGGACAGGATTACGAGCAGTACTTC. It codes for CAWSPGQDYEQYF.

This sequence joins TRBV5-1 and TRBJ2-1; the match to TRBD2 covers 8 bases. Trimming removed 2 bases from V and 7 bases from J; junction bases left unmatched: 8. CDR1 is SGHRS and CDR2 is YFSETQ in the germline V gene. CDR3 length: 15 amino acids. The DNA for the CDR3 is TGCGCCAGCAGCTTCGGACTAGCTGCGAGGAATGAGCAGTTCTTC. This codes for CASSFGLAARNEQFF.

The J gene is TRBJ2-5, the V gene TRBV18; D might be TRBD1 (5 bases). The ends were cut back, 4 bases at V and 0 bases at J, with 6 bases in the middle. CDR1 is KGHSH, CDR2 LQKENI, per germline. The CDR3 is 13 residues long. The CDR3 loop reads CASSQGYQETQYF. The DNA for the CDR3 is TGTGCCAGCTCACAGGGGTACCAAGAGACCCAGTACTTC.

On this clone: The sample holds other DNA sequences that translate to the same CDR3. The V and J genes are TRBV19 and TRBJ2-7, with D possibly being TRBD2 (6 bases). CDR1 and CDR2 (germline): LNHDA, SQIVND (reference sequence). Deletions cut 3 bases from V and 3 bases from J, with 9 bases between. The CDR3 is 13 residues long. The DNA for the CDR3 is TGTGCCAGTAGTATCGGGAGCAGCTACGAGCAGTACTTC. Translated: CASSIGSSYEQYF. Filled out from reference TRBV19 and TRBJ2-7, the complete variable domain reads DGGITQSPKYLFRKEGQNVTLSCEQNLNHDAMYWYRQDPGQGLRLIYYSQIVNDFQKGDIAEGYSVSREKKESFPLTVTSAQKNPTAFYLCASSIGSSYEQYFGPGTRLTVT.

V is TRBV6-1 and J is TRBJ2-7, with a possible D match to TRBD1 (5 bases). The CDR3 contains 15 residues. Trimming shortened V by 0 bases and J by 1 base, and 10 bases separated the two germline ends. Germline V CDR1 and CDR2: MNHNS, SASEGT. The CDR3 coding sequence is TGTGCCAGCAGTGAAGCGGGGCAGGGTTCCTACGAGCAGTACTTC. It translates to CASSEAGQGSYEQYF.